This record concerns one T cell receptor beta chain sequence. Its cognate antigen is unknown. CDR1 and CDR2 (germline): SGHTA, FQGNSA. Trimming shortened V by 5 bases and J by 4 bases, and 11 bases separated the two germline ends. The CDR3 runs to 13 residues. These data belong to a study of cytomegalovirus exposure and HLA in healthy donors. Study-level background: Earlier, 150 million to 200 million T cells were analyzed, and about 120 million unique TCR beta sequences were found among them.

PCR was performed using 60 Vbeta and 13 Jbeta primers. TCRdb's table, derived via immunoSEQ multiplex PCR, lists solely in-frame clones and lacks some. The repertoire has under 150,000 clones, 81% of them found once; the top ten carry under 2%. General observations from the study: CMV serostatus stood as the only immune exposure information on hand.

The chain carries TRBV7-2 and TRBJ1-1, with D perhaps TRBD1 (5 bases). Source material: PBMCs. The sequence was obtained from a man between 18 and 35 years old in good health and CMV-seronegative. CDR3 in amino acids: CASSPRAPTEAFF. CDR3 DNA: TGTGCCAGCAGCCCCAGGGCCCCCACTGAAGCTTTCTTT.